The source of this T cell receptor (beta chain) is a study of OX40 agonist ivuxolimab in advanced cancers. Study in general: With ivuxolimab, an agonistic anti-OX40 (CD134) antibody, patients were treated. Every patient in dose escalation had hepatocellular carcinoma, melanoma, renal cell or head and neck cancer.

Germline V lookup: CDR1 GTSNPN, CDR2 SVGIG (reference sequence). Trimming removed 0 bases from V and 4 bases from J, with 9 bases in between. This CDR3 has 13 residues. Generated by immunoSEQ multiplex PCR, the TCRdb table keeps only in-frame clones and is missing some. The sample contains about 36,000 clones, more than 75% of which appear only once. The chain carries TRBV30 and TRBJ1-2, with a possible D match to TRBD1 (6 bases). The TCR was taken from an adult with an advanced solid tumor such as melanoma, head and neck, liver or kidney cancer. This specimen consisted of CD4+ or CD8+ T cells sorted from blood, obtained in a trial of the OX40 agonist ivuxolimab. The CDR3 here is CAWSVQGLYGYTF. The CDR3 bases are TGTGCCTGGAGTGTACAGGGACTCTATGGCTACACCTTC.